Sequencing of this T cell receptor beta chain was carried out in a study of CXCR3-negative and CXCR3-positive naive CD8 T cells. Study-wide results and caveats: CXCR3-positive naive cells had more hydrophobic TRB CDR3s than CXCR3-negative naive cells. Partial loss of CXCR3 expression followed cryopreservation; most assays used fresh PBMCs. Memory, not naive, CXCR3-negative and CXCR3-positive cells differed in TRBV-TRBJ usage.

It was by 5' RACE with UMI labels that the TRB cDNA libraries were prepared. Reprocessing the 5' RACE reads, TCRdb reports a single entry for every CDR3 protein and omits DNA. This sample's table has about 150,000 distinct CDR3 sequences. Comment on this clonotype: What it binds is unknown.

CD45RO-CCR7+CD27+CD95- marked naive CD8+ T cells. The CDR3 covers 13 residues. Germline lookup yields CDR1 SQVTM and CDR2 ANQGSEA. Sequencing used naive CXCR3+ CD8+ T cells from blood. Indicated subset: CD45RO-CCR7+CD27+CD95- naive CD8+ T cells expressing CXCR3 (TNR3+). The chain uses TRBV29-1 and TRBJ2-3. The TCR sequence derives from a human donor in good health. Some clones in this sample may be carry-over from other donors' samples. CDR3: CSVEDQETDTQYF.